This T cell receptor (beta chain) was recovered during a study of PD-1 blockade in mismatch repair-deficient tumors. Study at large: All were previously treated, progressing patients with 11 to 13 mismatch repair-deficient cancer types. Notes on the study in general: Tumor-resident clones, often absent from pretreatment blood, expanded after pembrolizumab and then contracted.

Mismatch repair deficiency was confirmed in all patients, by PCR or immunohistochemistry. TCRs were sequenced from three patients responding to pembrolizumab. The CDR3 covers 13 residues. V was clipped by 7 bases and J by 6 bases, with 13 bases between them. Looked up from germline, CDR1 is SEHNR and CDR2 is FQNEAQ (reference sequence). Of note for this clone: Its antigen is undetermined.

Using immunoSEQ multiplex PCR, the repertoire was profiled, and TCRdb retains in-frame clones only, with some absent. The sample shows 60,000 to 75,000 clones, around 88% of them seen only once. The chain has TRBV7-9 and TRBJ2-1, with D perhaps matching TRBD1 (5 bases). Source: peripheral blood, taken 52 weeks after starting pembrolizumab. The receptor's source is an adult with mismatch repair-deficient cancer. DNA for the CDR3: TGTGCCAGCACCCAGGGCCTCACCAATGAGCAGTTCTTC. Amino acids: CASTQGLTNEQFF.